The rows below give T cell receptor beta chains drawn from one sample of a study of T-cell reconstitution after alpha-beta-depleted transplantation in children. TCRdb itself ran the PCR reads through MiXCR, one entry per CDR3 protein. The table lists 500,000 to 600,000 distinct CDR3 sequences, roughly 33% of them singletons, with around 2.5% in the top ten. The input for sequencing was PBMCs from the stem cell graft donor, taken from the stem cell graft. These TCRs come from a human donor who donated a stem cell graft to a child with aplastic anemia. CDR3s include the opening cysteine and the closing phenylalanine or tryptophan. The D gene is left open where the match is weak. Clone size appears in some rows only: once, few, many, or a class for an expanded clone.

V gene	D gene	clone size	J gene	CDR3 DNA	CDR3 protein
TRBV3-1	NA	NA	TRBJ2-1	TGTGCCAGCAGCCAAGAAAGGGGCAATGAGCAGTTCTTC	CASSQERGNEQFF
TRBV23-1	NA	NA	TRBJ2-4	TGCGCCAGCCCGCCCCCCCCAAAGGAGGACTTC	CASPPPPKEDF
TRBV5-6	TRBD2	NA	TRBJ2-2	TGTGCCAGCAGCTCCGGGACTAGCGGGAGAACCGGGGAGCTGTTTTTT	CASSSGTSGRTGELFF
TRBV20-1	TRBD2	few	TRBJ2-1	TGCAGTGCTAGAGAAAGACTAGCGCCCACCGGGCAGTTCTTC	CSARERLAPTGQFF
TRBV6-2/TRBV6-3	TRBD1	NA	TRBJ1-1	TGTGCCAGCAGTTACGCGGGACAGGGGTACCCCCGACGCGCTGAAGCTTTCTTT	CASSYAGQGYPRRAEAFF
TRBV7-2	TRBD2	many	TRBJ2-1	TGTGCCAGCAGGAGCGGGAGCTCCTACAATGAGCAGTTCTTC	CASRSGSSYNEQFF
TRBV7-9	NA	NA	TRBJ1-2	TGTGCCAGCAGCTCTTCAGGGGTGAACTATGGCTACACCTTC	CASSSSGVNYGYTF
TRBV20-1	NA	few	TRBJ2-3	TGCAGTGCTAGTCGCCCCACAGGGTTAGATACGCAGTATTTT	CSASRPTGLDTQYF
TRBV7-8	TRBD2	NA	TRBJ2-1	TGTGCCAGCAGCTATACTAGCGGGAGGGACCCCACCTACAATGAGCAGTTCTTC	CASSYTSGRDPTYNEQFF
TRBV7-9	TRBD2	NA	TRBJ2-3	TGTGCCAGCAGCTTGGGCGGGGGGCTCGGAGATACGCAGTATTTT	CASSLGGGLGDTQYF
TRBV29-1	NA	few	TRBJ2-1	TGCAGCGTTGCATATCGGCGGAACCTTATGGAGCAGTTCTTC	CSVAYRRNLMEQFF
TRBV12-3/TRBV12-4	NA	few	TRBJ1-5	TGTGCCAGCAGTTTATACAGGGTCGGCAATCAGCCCCAGCATTTT	CASSLYRVGNQPQHF
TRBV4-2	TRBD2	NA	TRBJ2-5	TGTGCCAGCAGCCCGGGACTAGCGGGAGCGGGACAAGAGACCCAGTACTTC	CASSPGLAGAGQETQYF
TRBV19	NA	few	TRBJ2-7	TGTGCCAGTAGGGACTACTCCGAGCAGTACTTC	CASRDYSEQYF
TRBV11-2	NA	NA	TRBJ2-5	TGTGCCAGCAGCAAGACCTGGGGGGCCGGTTTGGAGACCCAGTACTTC	CASSKTWGAGLETQYF
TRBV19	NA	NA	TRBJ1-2	TGTGCCAGTAGTATGAAGGGATCGGCTTATGGCTACACCTTC	CASSMKGSAYGYTF
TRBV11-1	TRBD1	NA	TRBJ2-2	TGTGCCAGCAGCTTCCCGGGACAGGGGATTGCGAACACCGGGGAGCTGTTTTTT	CASSFPGQGIANTGELFF
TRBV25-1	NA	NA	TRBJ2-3	TGTGCCAGCAGTGAATACGGCAGGGAAGCAGATACGCAGTATTTT	CASSEYGREADTQYF
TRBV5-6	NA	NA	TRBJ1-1	TGTGCCAGCAGCTGGGGGGGGATGAACACTGAAGCTTTCTTT	CASSWGGMNTEAFF
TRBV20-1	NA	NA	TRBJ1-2	TGCAGTGCTAAGAACTATGGCTACACCTTC	CSAKNYGYTF
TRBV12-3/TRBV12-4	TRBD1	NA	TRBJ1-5	TGTGCCAGCAGTTGGGAACAGGGGTATCAGCCCCAGCATTTT	CASSWEQGYQPQHF
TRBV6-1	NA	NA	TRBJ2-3	TGTGCCAGCAGGGTGCAGGGCACAGATACGCAGTATTTT	CASRVQGTDTQYF
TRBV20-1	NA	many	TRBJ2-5	TGCAGTGCTAGAGATGACCGGGACAACCGGGAGACCCAGTACTTC	CSARDDRDNRETQYF
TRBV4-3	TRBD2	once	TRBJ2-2	TGCGCCAGCAGCCAGTTTAGCGGGAGGGCCACCGGGGAGCTGTTTTTT	CASSQFSGRATGELFF
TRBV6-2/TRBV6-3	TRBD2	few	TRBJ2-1	TGTGCCAGCAGTTATCGAGCGGGAGGGTCCAATGAGCAGTTCTTC	CASSYRAGGSNEQFF
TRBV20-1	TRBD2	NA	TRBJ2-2	TGCAGTGCTAGAGAATTGGGGACTAGCTTTGGGGAGCTGTTTTTT	CSARELGTSFGELFF
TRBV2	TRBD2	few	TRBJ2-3	TGTGCCAGCCGGACTAGCGGGAGGGGTTCGGGCACAGATACGCAGTATTTT	CASRTSGRGSGTDTQYF
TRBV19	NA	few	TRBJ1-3	TGTGCCAGTAGTATACAGGGTGGAAGGCCCTCTGGAAACACCATATATTTT	CASSIQGGRPSGNTIYF
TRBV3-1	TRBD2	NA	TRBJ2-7	TGTGCCAGCAGCCAAGATGTAGCGGGGGCCTACGAGCAGTACTTC	CASSQDVAGAYEQYF
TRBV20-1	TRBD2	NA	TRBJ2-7	TGCAGTGCTAGATTCGGACTAGCGGTCTCCTACGAGCAGTACTTC	CSARFGLAVSYEQYF
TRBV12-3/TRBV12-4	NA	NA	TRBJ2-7	TGTGCCAGCACCGGGACGGGGAGACTCCGCCCCGAGCAGTACTTC	CASTGTGRLRPEQYF
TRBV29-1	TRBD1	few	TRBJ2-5	TGCAGCGTTCCTTCGTTAGGGACAGCCAAGGGGGCCCAGTACTTC	CSVPSLGTAKGAQYF
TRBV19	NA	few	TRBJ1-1	TGTGCCAGTAGTATAGATATGCAGGGCTTGGCTTTCTTT	CASSIDMQGLAFF
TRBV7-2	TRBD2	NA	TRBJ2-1	TGTGCCAGCGGGCCTAGCGGATACTACAATGAGCAGTTCTTC	CASGPSGYYNEQFF
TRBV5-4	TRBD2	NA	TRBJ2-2	TGTGCCAGCAGCCTCGGGCGGGAGTCCACCGGGGAGCTGTTTTTT	CASSLGRESTGELFF
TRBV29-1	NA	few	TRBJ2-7	TGCAGCGTTGAGGGTCGCGTGGTAGGCGAGCAGTACTTC	CSVEGRVVGEQYF
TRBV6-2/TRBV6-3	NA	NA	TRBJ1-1	TGTGCCAGCAGCCAGGGCTACACTGAAGCTTTCTTT	CASSQGYTEAFF
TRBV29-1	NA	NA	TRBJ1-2	TGCAGCGTCCCGGGGGAGGGGGGATATGGCTACACCTTC	CSVPGEGGYGYTF
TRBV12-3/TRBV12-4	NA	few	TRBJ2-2	TGTGCCAGCAGTTTACAGAGACAGGCCGGGGAGCTGTTTTTT	CASSLQRQAGELFF
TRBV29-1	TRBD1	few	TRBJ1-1	TGCAGCGTTGAAGCCGGGACAGGGGGTCAAGGCACTGAAGCTTTCTTT	CSVEAGTGGQGTEAFF
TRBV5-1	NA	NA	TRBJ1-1	TGCGCCAGCGGGAATCGAGGGAACACTGAAGCTTTCTTT	CASGNRGNTEAFF
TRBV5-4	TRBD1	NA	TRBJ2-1	TGTGCCAGCAGCTTGGTGCCCTTGCTTACAGGGGGCTACTCCTACAATGAGCAGTTCTTC	CASSLVPLLTGGYSYNEQFF
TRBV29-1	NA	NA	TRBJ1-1	TGCAGCGTTTTATCGTATAGGGGCGAGGGAGCTTTCTTT	CSVLSYRGEGAFF
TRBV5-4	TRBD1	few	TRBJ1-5	TGTGCCAGCAGCTCGCGAGCCCTTTCAGGGGGCTTACATCAGCCCCAGCATTTT	CASSSRALSGGLHQPQHF
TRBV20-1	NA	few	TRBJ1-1	TGCAGTGCCAGAAGGGGGGGATCGACTGAAGCTTTCTTT	CSARRGGSTEAFF
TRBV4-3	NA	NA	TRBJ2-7	TGCGCCAGCAGCCAAGATCTGGACCGCTCGTGGTCCTACGAGCAGTACTTC	CASSQDLDRSWSYEQYF
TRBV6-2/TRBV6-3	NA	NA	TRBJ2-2	TGTGCCAGCAGTCTTAGCGGACCCGGGACCGGGGAGCTGTTTTTT	CASSLSGPGTGELFF
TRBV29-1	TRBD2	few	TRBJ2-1	TGCAGCGTCCCCGGGACTAGCGGGAGGTTCTTC	CSVPGTSGRFF
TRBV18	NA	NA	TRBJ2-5	TGTGCCAGCTCACCATTCGGCAGCCCTGGGGCAGCGGAGACCCAGTACTTC	CASSPFGSPGAAETQYF
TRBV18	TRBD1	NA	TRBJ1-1	TGTGCCAGCTCACCGTCGACAGGGAGGCGGACTGAAGCTTTCTTT	CASSPSTGRRTEAFF
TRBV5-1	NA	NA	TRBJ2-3	TGCGCCAGCAGCTTGGGGGGCAGGGACCCAGATACGCAGTATTTT	CASSLGGRDPDTQYF
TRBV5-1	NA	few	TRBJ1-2	TGCGCCAGCAATCTCCAGGGGCAGATCTATGGCTACACCTTC	CASNLQGQIYGYTF
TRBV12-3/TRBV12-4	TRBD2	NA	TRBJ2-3	TGTGCCAGCAGTTTGCTAGCGGGAGGACCTCCCCCAGATACGCAGTATTTT	CASSLLAGGPPPDTQYF
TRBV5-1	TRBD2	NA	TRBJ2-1	TGCGCCAGCAGGCTAGCGGACTACAATGAGCAGTTCTTC	CASRLADYNEQFF
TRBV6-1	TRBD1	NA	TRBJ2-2	TGTGCCAGCAGTGACAAACTGAGGACAGGGGAAATCACCGGGGAGCTGTTTTTT	CASSDKLRTGEITGELFF